The 17 T cell receptor beta chains presented below share a single source sample, sequenced in a study of STAT5B mutations in CD4+ large granular lymphocyte leukemia. Data came from immunoSEQ multiplex PCR; TCRdb stores just in-frame clones and leaves some out. The sample includes 30,000 to 40,000 clones, over 65% seen only once; the top ten take 7% to 9%. Sequences were obtained from CD4+ T cells from blood buffy coats. These receptors all come from a human donor in good health.

V usage is TRBV15 and J usage is TRBJ2-1; 7 bases agree with TRBD2. V shed 3 bases and J 4 bases; nucleotides not matched to a gene: 12. Germline V gene lookup returns CDR1 LNHNV and CDR2 YYDKDF (reference sequence). The CDR3 has 17 amino acids. In DNA form, the CDR3 reads TGTGCCACCAGCAGGGCTGGCGGGAGATCGGGATACAATGAGCAGTTCTTC. The encoded protein is CATSRAGGRSGYNEQFF.

The count of this clone is one. The CDR3 loop is CASSSGQGAGNTIYF. The DNA of the CDR3 is TGTGCCAGCAGCTCGGGACAGGGGGCTGGAAACACCATATATTTT. This chain joins TRBV13 and TRBJ1-3; 11 nucleotides match TRBD1. Germline values: CDR1 PRHDT, CDR2 FYEKMQ (reference sequence). J lost 2 bases, V lost 4 bases, and 1 base had no gene match. This CDR3 spans 15 amino acids.

V usage is TRBV7-2 and J usage is TRBJ2-6, with TRBD1 identical over 10 bases. Germline CDR1 and CDR2: SGHTA and FQGNSA. Germline trimming cut 5 bases from V and 1 base from J; bases unmatched to any gene: 5. The CDR3 extends over 17 amino acids. For the CDR3, the DNA is TGTGCCAGCAGCACCGACAGGGGGCGGTCTGGGGCCAACGTCCTGACTTTC. Its translation is CASSTDRGRSGANVLTF. Full variable domain (missing parts from reference TRBV7-2 and TRBJ2-6): GAGVSQSPSNKVTEKGKDVELRCDPISGHTALYWYRQSLGQGLEFLIYFQGNSAPDKSGLPSDRFSAERTGGSVSTLTIQRTQQEDSAVYLCASSTDRGRSGANVLTFGAGSRLTVL.

The chain links TRBV19 to TRBJ1-6, with D unclear. Germline V lookup: CDR1 LNHDA, CDR2 SQIVND (reference sequence). The length of the CDR3 is 15 residues. Trimming shortened V by 5 bases and J by 9 bases, and 17 bases separated the two germline ends. CDR3 sequence (DNA): TGTGCCAGTAGTGCCCGCTCGCCTAACGGTTCACCCCTCCACTTT. It encodes CASSARSPNGSPLHF.

The rearrangement joins TRBV19 to TRBJ2-2; TRBD2 agrees at 9 bases. This CDR3 region has 15 residues. Germline V lookup: CDR1 LNHDA, CDR2 SQIVND (reference sequence). V was clipped by 1 base and J by 4 bases; unmatched bases: 1. The CDR3 sequence is CASSIGGGVTGELFF. The CDR3 nucleotides are TGTGCCAGTAGTATAGGCGGGGGGGTCACCGGGGAGCTGTTTTTT.

V is TRBV7-2 and J is TRBJ2-7, with 8 bases identical to TRBD1. CDR1 and CDR2 from the germline V gene are SGHTA and FQGNSA. The CDR3 contains 15 residues. J was trimmed by 2 bases and V by 5 bases; bases with no gene match: 8. The CDR3 DNA sequence: TGTGCCAGCAGCCCTGGACAGGGTCTGACCTACGAGCAGTACTTC. Translated, it gives CASSPGQGLTYEQYF.

The rearrangement links TRBV5-1 to TRBJ1-6; 8 bases match TRBD1. This CDR3 region has 15 residues. Trimming at V came to 4 bases and at J to 9 bases, leaving 9 bases not matched to a gene. Germline lookup yields CDR1 SGHRS and CDR2 YFSETQ. CDR3 DNA: TGCGCCAGCAGCCCAAGGACAGGGATAAGTTCACCCCTCCACTTT. It codes for CASSPRTGISSPLHF.

The rearrangement uses TRBV15 and TRBJ1-2; 9 nucleotides match TRBD1. V was pared by 0 bases and J by 5 bases, with 1 base of the junction left unmatched. The CDR3 is 14 amino acids. Germline CDR1 and CDR2: LNHNV and YYDKDF (reference sequence). The CDR3 DNA reads as TGTGCCACCAGCAGAGAAGGGACAGGGTATGGCTACACCTTC. Amino acids: CATSREGTGYGYTF. Full variable domain (remainder filled in from reference TRBV15 and TRBJ1-2): DAMVIQNPRYQVTQFGKPVTLSCSQTLNHNVMYWYQQKSSQAPKLLFHYYDKDFNNEADTPDNFQSRRPNTSFCFLDIRSPGLGDTAMYLCATSREGTGYGYTFGSGTRLTVV.

This chain connects TRBV5-1 to TRBJ2-7; tentative D call: TRBD2 (6 bases). The CDR3 sequence is 13 residues long. Germline loops: CDR1 SGHRS, CDR2 YFSETQ. V was clipped by 4 bases and J by 5 bases, with 13 bases between them. DNA for the CDR3: TGCGCCAGCAGCCACGCGGGACGGAACGAGCAGTACTTC. Protein product: CASSHAGRNEQYF.

This chain uses TRBV19 with TRBJ2-2, with no clear D. V lost 5 bases, J lost 2 bases, and 6 bases lay in between. Germline assignment: CDR1 LNHDA and CDR2 SQIVND (reference sequence). The CDR3 consists of 13 residues. This chain's CDR3 is CASSAQNTGELFF. DNA of the CDR3: TGTGCCAGTAGTGCCCAAAACACCGGGGAGCTGTTTTTT. The whole variable domain, filled in from reference TRBV19 and TRBJ2-2, reads DGGITQSPKYLFRKEGQNVTLSCEQNLNHDAMYWYRQDPGQGLRLIYYSQIVNDFQKGDIAEGYSVSREKKESFPLTVTSAQKNPTAFYLCASSAQNTGELFFGEGSRLTVL.

The V and J genes are TRBV19 and TRBJ2-3, with 15 positions matching TRBD2. The germline gives CDR1 LNHDA, CDR2 SQIVND (reference sequence). After removal of 4 bases from V and 5 bases from J, the junction contained 10 bases not matched to a gene. The CDR3 consists of 18 residues. CDR3: CASSNPGLAGGMVDTQYF. CDR3 DNA sequence: TGTGCCAGTAGTAACCCGGGACTAGCGGGGGGCATGGTAGATACGCAGTATTTT.

The CDR3 protein is CASSETRDGDTQYF. The CDR3 DNA is TGTGCCAGCAGTGAGACCCGGGACGGAGATACGCAGTATTTT. V is TRBV25-1 and J is TRBJ2-3; D may match TRBD1 or TRBD2 (5 bases each). The CDR3 spans 14 residues. Germline assignment: CDR1 MGHDK and CDR2 SYGVNS. The V gene lost 3 bases and the J gene lost 5 bases, with 12 bases spanning the gap.

The genes are TRBV29-1 and TRBJ2-7, with 8 bases that match TRBD1. J gave up 5 bases and V 3 bases, and 9 bases lay outside the gene matches. The germline V gene has CDR1 SQVTM and CDR2 ANQGSEA. The CDR3 is made up of 14 amino acids. This CDR3 is CSVDRAGGSNEQYF. CDR3 nucleotides: TGCAGCGTTGATCGGGCAGGGGGCTCGAACGAGCAGTACTTC.

The chain recombines TRBV19 with TRBJ1-2, with D maybe TRBD1 (5 bases). Germline V gene data show CDR1 as LNHDA and CDR2 as SQIVND (reference sequence). The CDR3 is 14 amino acids. Trimming removed 5 bases from V and 4 bases from J, with 14 bases in between. This chain's CDR3 is CASSVLEGIYGYTF. The CDR3 DNA reads TGTGCCAGTAGTGTCCTCGAGGGGATCTATGGCTACACCTTC.

This clone appeared once. The chain uses TRBV7-8 and TRBJ1-5, with D possibly TRBD1 on 5 matching bases. V lost 4 bases and J lost 6, with 13 bases in between. The CDR3 length is 14 residues. Looked up from germline, CDR1 is SGHVS and CDR2 is FQNEAQ. The CDR3, as DNA: TGTGCCAGCAGCTCCAGGGTTCCAAGTCAGCCCCAGCATTTT. Protein product: CASSSRVPSQPQHF.

The J gene is TRBJ2-7, the V gene TRBV28, with TRBD1 matching 7 bases. The CDR3 extends over 13 amino acids. In germline, CDR1 is MDHEN, CDR2 SYDVKM. J lost 3 bases, V lost 6 bases, and 5 bases had no gene match. The CDR3 nucleotides read TGTGCCAGCAGACCTACAGGGGTCTACGAGCAGTACTTC. The encoded protein is CASRPTGVYEQYF.

The V and J genes are TRBV7-2 and TRBJ2-1; maybe TRBD2 (6 bases). The CDR3 covers 16 residues. Deletions cut 3 bases from V and 4 bases from J, with 16 bases between. The germline gives CDR1 SGHTA, CDR2 FQGNSA. The CDR3 protein is CASSFRGTTPYNEQFF. CDR3 DNA sequence: TGTGCCAGCAGCTTTCGGGGGACGACTCCTTACAATGAGCAGTTCTTC.